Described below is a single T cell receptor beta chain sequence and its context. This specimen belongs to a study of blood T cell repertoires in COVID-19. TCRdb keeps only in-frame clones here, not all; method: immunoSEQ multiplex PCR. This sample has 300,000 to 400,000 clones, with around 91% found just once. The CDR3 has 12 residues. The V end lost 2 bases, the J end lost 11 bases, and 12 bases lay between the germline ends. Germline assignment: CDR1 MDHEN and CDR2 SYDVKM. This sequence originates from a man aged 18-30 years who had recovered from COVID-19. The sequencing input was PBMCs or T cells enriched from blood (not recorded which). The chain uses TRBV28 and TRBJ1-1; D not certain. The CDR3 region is CASSLEGPRAFF. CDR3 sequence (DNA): TGTGCCAGCAGTTTAGAGGGCCCCAGGGCTTTCTTT.